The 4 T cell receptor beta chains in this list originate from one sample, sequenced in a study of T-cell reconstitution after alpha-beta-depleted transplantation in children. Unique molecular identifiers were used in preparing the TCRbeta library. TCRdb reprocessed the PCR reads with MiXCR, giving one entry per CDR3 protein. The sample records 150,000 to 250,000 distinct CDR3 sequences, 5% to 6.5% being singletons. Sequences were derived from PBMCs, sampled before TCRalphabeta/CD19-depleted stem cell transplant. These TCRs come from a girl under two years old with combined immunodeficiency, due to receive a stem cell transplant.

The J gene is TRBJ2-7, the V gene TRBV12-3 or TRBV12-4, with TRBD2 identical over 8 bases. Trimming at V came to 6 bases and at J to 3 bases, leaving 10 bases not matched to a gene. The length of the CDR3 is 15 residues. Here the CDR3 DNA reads TGTGCCAGCAGCCCGGGGGGGGCGGGCCGCTACGAGCAGTACTTC. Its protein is CASSPGGAGRYEQYF.

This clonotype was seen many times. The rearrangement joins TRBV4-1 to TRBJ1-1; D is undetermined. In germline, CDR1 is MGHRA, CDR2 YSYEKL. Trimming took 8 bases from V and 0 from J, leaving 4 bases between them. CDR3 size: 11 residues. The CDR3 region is CASGMNTEAFF. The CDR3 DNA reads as TGCGCCAGCGGCATGAACACTGAAGCTTTCTTT.

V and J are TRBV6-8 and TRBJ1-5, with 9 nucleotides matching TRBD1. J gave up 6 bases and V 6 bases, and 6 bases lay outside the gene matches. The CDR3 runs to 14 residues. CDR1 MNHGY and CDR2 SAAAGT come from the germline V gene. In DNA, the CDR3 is TGTGCCAGCAGAGAGGACAGGGGATTTCAGCCCCAGCATTTT. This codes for CASREDRGFQPQHF.

The CDR3 DNA reads TGTGCTAGTGGTTTGGTCTTTACTAGCGGGGGGGACAATGAGCAGTTCTTC. Amino acids: CASGLVFTSGGDNEQFF. The V and J genes are TRBV12-5 and TRBJ2-1; 13 bases match TRBD2. The junction had 4 bases not matched to a gene; V was cut back by 0 bases and J by 5 bases. This CDR3 has 17 residues. Germline-derived CDR1 and CDR2 are LGHNT and FRNRAP.